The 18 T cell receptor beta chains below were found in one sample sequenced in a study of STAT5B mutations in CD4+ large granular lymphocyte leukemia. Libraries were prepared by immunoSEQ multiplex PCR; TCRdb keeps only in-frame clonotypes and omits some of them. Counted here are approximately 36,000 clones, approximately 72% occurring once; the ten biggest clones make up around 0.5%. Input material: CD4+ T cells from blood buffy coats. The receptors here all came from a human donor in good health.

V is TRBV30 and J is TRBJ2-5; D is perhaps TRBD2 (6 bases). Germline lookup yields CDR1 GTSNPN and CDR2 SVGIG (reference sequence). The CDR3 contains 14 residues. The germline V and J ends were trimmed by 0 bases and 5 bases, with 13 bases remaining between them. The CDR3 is CAWSVGGVRETQYF. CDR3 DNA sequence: TGTGCCTGGAGTGTAGGAGGGGTGAGGGAGACCCAGTACTTC.

CDR3 protein: CASSTNRGLFEKLFF. DNA of the CDR3: TGTGCCAGCAGTACTAACAGGGGGCTTTTTGAAAAACTGTTTTTT. The chain employs TRBV27 and TRBJ1-4, with TRBD1 identical over 9 bases. This CDR3 contains 15 residues. The V and J ends lost 5 bases and 7 bases, in that order; junction bases with no gene match: 8. The germline V gene has CDR1 MNHEY and CDR2 SMNVEV (reference sequence). The entire variable domain, with the rest obtained from reference TRBV27 and TRBJ1-4, is as follows: EAQVTQNPRYLITVTGKKLTVTCSQNMNHEYMSWYRQDPGLGLRQIYYSMNVEVTDKGDVPEGYKVSRKEKRNFPLILESPSPNQTSLYFCASSTNRGLFEKLFFGSGTQLSVL.

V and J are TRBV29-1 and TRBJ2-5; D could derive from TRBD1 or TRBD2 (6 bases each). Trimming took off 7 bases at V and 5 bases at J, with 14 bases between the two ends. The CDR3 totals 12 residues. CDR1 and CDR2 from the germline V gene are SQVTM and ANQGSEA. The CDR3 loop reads CSAGGSSETQYF. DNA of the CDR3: TGCAGCGCCGGGGGCAGTTCCGAGACCCAGTACTTC.

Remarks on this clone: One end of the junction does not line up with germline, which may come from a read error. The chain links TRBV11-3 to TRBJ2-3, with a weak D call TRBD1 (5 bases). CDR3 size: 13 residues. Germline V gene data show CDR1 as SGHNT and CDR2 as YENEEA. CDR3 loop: CASSLGGTDTQYF. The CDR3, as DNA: TGTGCCAGCAGTTTAGGGGGCACAGATACGCAGTATTTT.

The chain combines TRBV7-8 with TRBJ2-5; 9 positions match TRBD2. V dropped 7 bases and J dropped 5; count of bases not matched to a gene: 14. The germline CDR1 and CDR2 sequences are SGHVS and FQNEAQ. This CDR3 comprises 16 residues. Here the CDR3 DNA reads TGTGCCAGCATCATTCGGGGCGGGGGGGCCCGGGAGACCCAGTACTTC. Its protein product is CASIIRGGGARETQYF.

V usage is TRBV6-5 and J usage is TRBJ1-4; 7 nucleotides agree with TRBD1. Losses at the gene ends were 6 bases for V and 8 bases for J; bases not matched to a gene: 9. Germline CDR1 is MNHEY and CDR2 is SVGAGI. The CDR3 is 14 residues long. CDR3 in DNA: TGTGCCAGCAGCTTACAGGGGCGGGGAGAAAAACTGTTTTTT. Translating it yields CASSLQGRGEKLFF.

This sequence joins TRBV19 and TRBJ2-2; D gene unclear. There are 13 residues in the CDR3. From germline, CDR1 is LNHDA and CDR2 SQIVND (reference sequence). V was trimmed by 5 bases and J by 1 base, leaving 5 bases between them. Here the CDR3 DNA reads TGTGCCAGTAGTTGGCAGAACACCGGGGAGCTGTTTTTT. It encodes CASSWQNTGELFF.

Here the CDR3 DNA reads TGCGCCAGCAGCAAGGAGACGGTTACCTACGAGCAGTACTTC. It codes for CASSKETVTYEQYF. The V gene is TRBV5-1, the J gene TRBJ2-7, with D unresolved. Germline loops: CDR1 SGHRS, CDR2 YFSETQ. The V and J ends lost 4 bases and 2 bases respectively, with 13 bases between them. The CDR3 extends over 14 amino acids.

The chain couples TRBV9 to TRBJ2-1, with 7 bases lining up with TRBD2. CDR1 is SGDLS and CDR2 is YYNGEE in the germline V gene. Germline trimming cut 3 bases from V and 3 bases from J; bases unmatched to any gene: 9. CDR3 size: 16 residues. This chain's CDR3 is CASSAPGSSGYNEQFF. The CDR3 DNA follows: TGTGCCAGCAGCGCTCCCGGGTCTAGCGGCTACAATGAGCAGTTCTTC.

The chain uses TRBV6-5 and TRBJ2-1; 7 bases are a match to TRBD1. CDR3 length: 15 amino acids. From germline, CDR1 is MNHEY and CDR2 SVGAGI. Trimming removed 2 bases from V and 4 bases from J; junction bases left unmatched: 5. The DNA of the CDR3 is TGTGCCAGCAGTTACGGGGGACAGACATACAATGAGCAGTTCTTC. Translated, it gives CASSYGGQTYNEQFF.

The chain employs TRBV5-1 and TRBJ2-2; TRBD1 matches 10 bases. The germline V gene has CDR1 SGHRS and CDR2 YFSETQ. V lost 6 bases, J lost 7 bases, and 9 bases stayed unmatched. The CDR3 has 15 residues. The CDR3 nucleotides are TGCGCCAGCACCCTTGGACAGGGGGTAGGCGGGGAGCTGTTTTTT. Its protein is CASTLGQGVGGELFF.

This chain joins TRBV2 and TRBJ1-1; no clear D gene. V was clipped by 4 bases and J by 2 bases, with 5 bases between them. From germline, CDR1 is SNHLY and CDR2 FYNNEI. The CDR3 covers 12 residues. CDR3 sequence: CASSGGNTEAFF. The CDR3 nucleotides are TGTGCCAGCAGTGGAGGTAACACTGAAGCTTTCTTT.

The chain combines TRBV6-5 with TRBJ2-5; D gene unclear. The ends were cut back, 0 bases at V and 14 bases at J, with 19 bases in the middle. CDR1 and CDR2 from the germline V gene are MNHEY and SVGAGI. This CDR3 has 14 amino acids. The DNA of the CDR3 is TGTGCCAGCAGTTACTCGATGGCCTTCGCGTTCCGATACTTC. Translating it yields CASSYSMAFAFRYF.

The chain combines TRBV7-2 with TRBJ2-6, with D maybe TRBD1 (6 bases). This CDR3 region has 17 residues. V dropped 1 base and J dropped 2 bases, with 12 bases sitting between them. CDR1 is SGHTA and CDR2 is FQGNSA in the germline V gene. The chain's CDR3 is CASSLVLQGTGANVLTF. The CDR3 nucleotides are TGTGCCAGCAGCTTAGTGCTACAGGGTACTGGGGCCAACGTCCTGACTTTC. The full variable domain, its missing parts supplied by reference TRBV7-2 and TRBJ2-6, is GAGVSQSPSNKVTEKGKDVELRCDPISGHTALYWYRQSLGQGLEFLIYFQGNSAPDKSGLPSDRFSAERTGGSVSTLTIQRTQQEDSAVYLCASSLVLQGTGANVLTFGAGSRLTVL.

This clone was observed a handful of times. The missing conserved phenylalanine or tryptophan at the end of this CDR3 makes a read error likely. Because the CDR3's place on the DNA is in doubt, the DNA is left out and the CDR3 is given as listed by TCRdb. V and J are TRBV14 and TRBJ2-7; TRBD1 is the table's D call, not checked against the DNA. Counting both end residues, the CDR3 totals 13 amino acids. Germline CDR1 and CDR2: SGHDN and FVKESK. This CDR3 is CASSPSGQGALGL.

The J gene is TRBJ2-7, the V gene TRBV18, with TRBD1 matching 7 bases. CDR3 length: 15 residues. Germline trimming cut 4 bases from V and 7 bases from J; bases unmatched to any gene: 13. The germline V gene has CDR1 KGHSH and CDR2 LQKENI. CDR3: CASSLGQAPPSEQYF. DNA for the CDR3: TGTGCCAGCTCACTCGGACAGGCTCCTCCTTCTGAGCAGTACTTC. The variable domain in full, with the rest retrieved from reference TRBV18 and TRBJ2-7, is NAGVMQNPRHLVRRRGQEARLRCSPMKGHSHVYWYRQLPEEGLKFMVYLQKENIIDESGMPKERFSAEFPKEGPSILRIQQVVRGDSAAYFCASSLGQAPPSEQYFGPGTRLTVT.

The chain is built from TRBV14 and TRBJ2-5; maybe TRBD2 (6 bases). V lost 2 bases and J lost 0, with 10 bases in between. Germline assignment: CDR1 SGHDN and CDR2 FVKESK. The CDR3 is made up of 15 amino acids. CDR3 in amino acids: CASSQWAGYQETQYF. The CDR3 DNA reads TGTGCCAGCAGCCAATGGGCGGGGTACCAAGAGACCCAGTACTTC. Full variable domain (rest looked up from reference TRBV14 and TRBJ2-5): EAGVTQFPSHSVIEKGQTVTLRCDPISGHDNLYWYRRVMGKEIKFLLHFVKESKQDESGMPNNRFLAERTGGTYSTLKVQPAELEDSGVYFCASSQWAGYQETQYFGPGTRLLVL.

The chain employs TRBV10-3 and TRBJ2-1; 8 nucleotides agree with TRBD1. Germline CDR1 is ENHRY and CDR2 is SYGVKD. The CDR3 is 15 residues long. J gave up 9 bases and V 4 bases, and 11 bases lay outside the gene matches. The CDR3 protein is CAISVFARGPGEQFF. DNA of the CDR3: TGTGCCATCAGTGTTTTTGCCAGGGGGCCTGGTGAGCAGTTCTTC.